The present entry profiles one TCR beta chain with its context. Looked up from germline, CDR1 is DFQATT and CDR2 is SNEGSKA (reference sequence). The CDR3 is 14 residues long. Trimming at V came to 6 bases and at J to 1 base, leaving 7 bases not matched to a gene. This entry is derived from a study of T-cell memory formation after mild COVID-19. TCRdb redid the calling of the 5' RACE reads with MiXCR, one entry per CDR3 protein. The sample includes about 390,000 distinct CDR3 sequences, 15% to 20% of them seen just once. The sequence was collected from a young man who had mild COVID-19 (a few samples of this study predate the infection). Cell type and time point are not known. V is TRBV20-1 and J is TRBJ1-1; 8 nucleotides agree with TRBD1. Material for sequencing was PBMCs or a T cell subset sorted from them (not recorded which). The CDR3 sequence: CSAQDRVGNTEAFF. Written as DNA, the CDR3 is TGCAGTGCGCAGGACAGGGTTGGGAACACTGAAGCTTTCTTT.